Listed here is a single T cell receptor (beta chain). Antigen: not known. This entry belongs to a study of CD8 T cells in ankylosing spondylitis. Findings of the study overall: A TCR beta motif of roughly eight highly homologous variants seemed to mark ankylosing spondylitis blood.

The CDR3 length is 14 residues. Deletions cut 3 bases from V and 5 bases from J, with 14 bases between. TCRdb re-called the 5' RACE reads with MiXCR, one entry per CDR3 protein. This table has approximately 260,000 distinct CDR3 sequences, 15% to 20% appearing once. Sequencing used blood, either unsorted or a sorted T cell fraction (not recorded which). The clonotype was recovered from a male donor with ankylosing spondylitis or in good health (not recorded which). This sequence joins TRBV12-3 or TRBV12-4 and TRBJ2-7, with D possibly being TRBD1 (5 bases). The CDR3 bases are TGTGCCAGCAGTTTCGTCCCGACAGATAACGAGCAGTACTTC. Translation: CASSFVPTDNEQYF.